Listed below are T cell receptor beta chains from one sample, sequenced in a study of blood T cell repertoires in COVID-19. Profiling relied on immunoSEQ multiplex PCR, and the TCRdb table lists in-frame clones only, not all of them. The sample lists 93,000 or so clones, approximately 80% occurring once. The sequenced sample consisted of peripheral blood. These receptors were taken from a human donor in a cohort sampled during active or convalescent COVID-19. Both conserved end residues are part of each CDR3. A D gene is named only where the DNA matches it firmly. Size values are once, few and many counts, or a class for expanded clones, and some rows have none.

v_gene	j_gene	d_gene	abundance	CDR3nt	CDR3aa
TRBV7-2	TRBJ1-2	-	-	TGTGCCAGCAGCTCGAACTCCGCTTATGGCTACACCTTC	CASSSNSAYGYTF
TRBV2	TRBJ1-5	-	few	TGTGCCAGCAGTGAAGCAGGGGCCCCAAGCAATCAGCCCCAGCATTTT	CASSEAGAPSNQPQHF
TRBV5-1	TRBJ2-4	-	-	TGCGCCAGCAGCTTGGGATTAGCGGTAGCCAAAAACATTCAGTACTTC	CASSLGLAVAKNIQYF
TRBV6-1	TRBJ2-5	-	many	TGTGCCAGCAGTGAATGGGCGGGGCAAGAGACCCAGTACTTC	CASSEWAGQETQYF
TRBV25-1	TRBJ2-3	-	-	TGTGCCAGCAGTGAATACTACAGGGTGGGGACAGATACGCAGTATTTT	CASSEYYRVGTDTQYF
TRBV7-2	TRBJ2-1	-	-	TGTGCCAGCAGCCCCTGTACGGGGAGCTCCTACAATGAGCAGTTCTTC	CASSPCTGSSYNEQFF
TRBV4-1	TRBJ1-6	-	-	TGCGCCAGCAGCCAAGCCAACCTCGGGGGTAGAGGATGGTCACCCCTCCACTTT	CASSQANLGGRGWSPLHF
TRBV6-6	TRBJ1-4	TRBD1	-	TGTGCCAGCAGTTCCCGGACAGGCCCCAATGAAAAACTGTTTTTT	CASSSRTGPNEKLFF
TRBV19	TRBJ1-2	-	-	TGTGCCAGTTCTCCGCAGGGGATCGGCAACTATGGCTACACCTTC	CASSPQGIGNYGYTF
TRBV19	TRBJ1-5	-	-	TGTGCCACCTCGCCGACAGTCAATCAGCCCCAGCATTTT	CATSPTVNQPQHF
TRBV3-1/TRBV3-2	TRBJ1-3	-	-	TGTGCCAGCACCTTAGACGCCCGCGGGGGAAACACCATATATTTT	CASTLDARGGNTIYF
TRBV5-1	TRBJ2-5	TRBD2	-	TGCGCCAGCAGCTTGGCCTTAGCGGGGGCCCAAGAGACCCAGTACTTC	CASSLALAGAQETQYF
TRBV7-3	TRBJ2-6	TRBD1	-	TGTGCCAGCAGCAAGCGACCGGGACAGGCAATCTCTGGGGCCAACGTCCTGACTTTC	CASSKRPGQAISGANVLTF
TRBV30	TRBJ2-3	TRBD2	-	TGTGCCTGGAGGGGCGGGGGGAGCACAGATACGCAGTATTTT	CAWRGGGSTDTQYF
TRBV4-3	TRBJ1-3	-	-	TGCGCCAGCAGCTTTCTAGGAGGTGGAAACACCATATATTTT	CASSFLGGGNTIYF
TRBV11-2	TRBJ2-3	-	-	TGTGCCAGCAGCTTAGGAGAGGGAGATACGCAGTATTTT	CASSLGEGDTQYF
TRBV5-8	TRBJ2-1	-	-	TGTGCCAGCAGCCAAAGACAGCCCGCCCTGTACAATGAGCAGTTCTTC	CASSQRQPALYNEQFF
TRBV5-6	TRBJ1-3	TRBD1	-	TGTGCCAGCAGCCGAGACAGGGTAGTAAACACCATATATTTT	CASSRDRVVNTIYF
TRBV6-1	TRBJ1-5	-	once	TGTGCCAGCAGTGAATATTGGCCCCAGCATTTT	CASSEYWPQHF
TRBV7-8	TRBJ2-2	TRBD2	once	TGTGCCAGCAGCTTACTACCCCCACACCGACTAGCGCCCACCGGGGAGCTGTTTTTT	CASSLLPPHRLAPTGELFF